The following is a TCR beta chain sequence with its context. What it binds is unknown. V lost 0 bases to trimming and J lost 4 bases; unmatched junction nucleotides: 9. CDR1 is DFQATT and CDR2 is SNEGSKA in the germline V gene (reference sequence). The CDR3 covers 16 residues. This sample was included in a study of post-analysis software for immune sequencing data. General observations from the study: TRBV segments more frequent in patients than in controls numbered a few and included TRBV5-6, TRBV5-1 and TRBV20-1.

The authors incorporated unique molecular identifiers into the TCR beta cDNA libraries. TCRdb used MiXCR to reprocess the PCR reads, holding one entry per CDR3 protein. Here the sample spans more than 500,000 distinct CDR3 sequences, around 31% being singletons. The origin of this receptor is a girl aged 2-17 years with multiple sclerosis. V gene TRBV20-1 combines with J gene TRBJ1-5, with TRBD1 matching over 7 bases. Sequenced input: blood. The CDR3 protein is CSARDWAGGRNQPQHF. In DNA, the CDR3 is TGCAGTGCTAGAGATTGGGCAGGGGGAAGGAATCAGCCCCAGCATTTT.